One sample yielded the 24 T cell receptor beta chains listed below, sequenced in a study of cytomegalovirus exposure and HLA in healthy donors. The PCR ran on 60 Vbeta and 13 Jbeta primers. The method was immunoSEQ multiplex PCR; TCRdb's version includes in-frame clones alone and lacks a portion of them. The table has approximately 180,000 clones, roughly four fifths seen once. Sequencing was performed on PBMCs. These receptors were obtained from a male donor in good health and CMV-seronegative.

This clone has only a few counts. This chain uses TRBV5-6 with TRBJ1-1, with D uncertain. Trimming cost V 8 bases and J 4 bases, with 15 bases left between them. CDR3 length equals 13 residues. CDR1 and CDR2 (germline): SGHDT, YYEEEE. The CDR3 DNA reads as TGTGCCAGTCTCTTTCCTGGGAGCACTGAAGCTTTCTTT. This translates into CASLFPGSTEAFF.

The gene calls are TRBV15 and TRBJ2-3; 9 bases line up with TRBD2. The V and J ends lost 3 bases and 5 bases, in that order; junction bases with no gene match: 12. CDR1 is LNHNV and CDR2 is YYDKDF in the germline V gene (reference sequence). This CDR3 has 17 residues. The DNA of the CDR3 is TGTGCCACCAGCAGGCCCCCGGCGGGGGGGCGGCAAGATACGCAGTATTTT. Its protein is CATSRPPAGGRQDTQYF.

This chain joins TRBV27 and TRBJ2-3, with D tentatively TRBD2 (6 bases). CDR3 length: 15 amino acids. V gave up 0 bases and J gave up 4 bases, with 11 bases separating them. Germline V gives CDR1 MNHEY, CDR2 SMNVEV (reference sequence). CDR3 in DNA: TGTGCCAGCAGTTTATCGGCGGGGCCGGCAGATACGCAGTATTTT. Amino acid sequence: CASSLSAGPADTQYF.

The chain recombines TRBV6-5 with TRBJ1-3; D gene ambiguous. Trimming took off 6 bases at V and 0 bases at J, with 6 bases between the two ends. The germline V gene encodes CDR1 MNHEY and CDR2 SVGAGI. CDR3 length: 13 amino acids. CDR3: CASRAPSGNTIYF. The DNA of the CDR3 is TGTGCCAGCAGAGCTCCCTCTGGAAACACCATATATTTT.

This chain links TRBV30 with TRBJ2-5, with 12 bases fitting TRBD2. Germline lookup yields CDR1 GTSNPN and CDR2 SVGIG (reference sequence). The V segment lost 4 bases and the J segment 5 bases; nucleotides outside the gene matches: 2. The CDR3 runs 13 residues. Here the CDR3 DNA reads TGTGCCTGGACGGGACTAGCGGGTGAGACCCAGTACTTC. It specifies CAWTGLAGETQYF.

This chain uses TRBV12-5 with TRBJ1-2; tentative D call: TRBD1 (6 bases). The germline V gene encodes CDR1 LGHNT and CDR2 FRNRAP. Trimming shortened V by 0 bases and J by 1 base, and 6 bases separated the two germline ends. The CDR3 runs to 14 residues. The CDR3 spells CASGLVGGNYGYTF. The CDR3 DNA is TGTGCTAGTGGTTTGGTAGGGGGTAACTATGGCTACACCTTC. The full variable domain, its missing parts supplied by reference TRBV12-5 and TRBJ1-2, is DARVTQTPRHKVTEMGQEVTMRCQPILGHNTVFWYRQTMMQGLELLAYFRNRAPLDDSGMPKDRFSAEMPDATLATLKIQPSEPRDSAVYFCASGLVGGNYGYTFGSGTRLTVV.

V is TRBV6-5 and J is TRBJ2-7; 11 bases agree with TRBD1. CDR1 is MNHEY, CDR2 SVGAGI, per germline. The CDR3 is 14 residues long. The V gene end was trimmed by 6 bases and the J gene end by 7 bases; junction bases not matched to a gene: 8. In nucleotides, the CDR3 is TGTGCCAGCAGGTCCGGACAGGGGGCGCTTGAGCAGTACTTC. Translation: CASRSGQGALEQYF.

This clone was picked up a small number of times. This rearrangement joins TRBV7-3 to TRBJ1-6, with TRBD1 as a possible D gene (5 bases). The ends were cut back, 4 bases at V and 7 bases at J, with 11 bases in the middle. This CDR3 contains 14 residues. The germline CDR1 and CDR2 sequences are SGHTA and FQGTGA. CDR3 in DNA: TGTGCCAGCAGCTCGGGAGGGGCGAATTCACCCCTCCACTTT. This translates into CASSSGGANSPLHF.

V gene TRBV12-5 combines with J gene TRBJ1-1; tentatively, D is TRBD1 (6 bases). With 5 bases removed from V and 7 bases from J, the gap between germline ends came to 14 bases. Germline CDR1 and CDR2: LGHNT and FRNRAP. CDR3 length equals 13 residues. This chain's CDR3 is CASGPRTDHEAFF. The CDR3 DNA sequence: TGTGCTAGTGGTCCACGGACAGACCATGAAGCTTTCTTT.

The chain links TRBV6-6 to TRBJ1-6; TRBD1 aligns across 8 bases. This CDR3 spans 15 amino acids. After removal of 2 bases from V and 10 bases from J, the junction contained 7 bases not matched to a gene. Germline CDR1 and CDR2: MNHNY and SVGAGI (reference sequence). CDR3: CASSYPDREASPLHF. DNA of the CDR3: TGTGCCAGCAGTTACCCGGACAGGGAGGCGTCACCCCTCCACTTT.

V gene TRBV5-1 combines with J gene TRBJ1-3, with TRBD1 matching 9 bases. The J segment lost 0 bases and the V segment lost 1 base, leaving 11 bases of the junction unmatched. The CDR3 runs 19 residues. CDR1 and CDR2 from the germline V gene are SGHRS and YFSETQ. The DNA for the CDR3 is TGCGCCAGCAGCTTGCGTCCCGGGACAGGGTTGGGCTCTGGAAACACCATATATTTT. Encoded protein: CASSLRPGTGLGSGNTIYF.

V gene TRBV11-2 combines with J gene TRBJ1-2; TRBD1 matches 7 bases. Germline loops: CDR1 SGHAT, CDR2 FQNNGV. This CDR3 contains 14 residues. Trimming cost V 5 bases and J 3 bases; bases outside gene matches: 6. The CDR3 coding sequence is TGTGCCAGCAGCAAAGACGGGACAGACTATGGCTACACCTTC. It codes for CASSKDGTDYGYTF.

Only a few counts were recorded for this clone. The CDR3 region has the DNA TGTGCCAGCAGTTCTAACGGGGGACAGGGGAACACTGAAGCTTTCTTT. Translating gives CASSSNGGQGNTEAFF. V is TRBV6-4 and J is TRBJ1-1, with TRBD1 matching 9 bases. Per germline, CDR1 MRHNA and CDR2 SNTAGT. The V gene end was trimmed by 5 bases and the J gene end by 1 base; junction bases not matched to a gene: 8. CDR3 length: 16 residues.

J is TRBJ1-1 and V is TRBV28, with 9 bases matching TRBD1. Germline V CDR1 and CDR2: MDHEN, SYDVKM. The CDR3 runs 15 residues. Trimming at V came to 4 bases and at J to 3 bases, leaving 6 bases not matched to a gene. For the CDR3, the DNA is TGTGCCAGCAGTTCCCTACAGGGGGCGGACACTGAAGCTTTCTTT. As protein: CASSSLQGADTEAFF.

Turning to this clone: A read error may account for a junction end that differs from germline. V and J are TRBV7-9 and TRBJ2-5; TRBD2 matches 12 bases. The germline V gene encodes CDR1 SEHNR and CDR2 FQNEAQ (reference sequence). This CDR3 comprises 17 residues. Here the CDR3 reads CSSSFGLAGSYQETQYF. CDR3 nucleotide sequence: TGTTCCAGCAGCTTCGGACTAGCGGGGTCGTACCAAGAGACCCAGTACTTC.

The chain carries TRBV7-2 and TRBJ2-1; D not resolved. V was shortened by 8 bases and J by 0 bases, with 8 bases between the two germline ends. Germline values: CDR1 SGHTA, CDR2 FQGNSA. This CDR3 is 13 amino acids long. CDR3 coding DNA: TGTGCCAGCCCCTCCAGCTCCTACAATGAGCAGTTCTTC. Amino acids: CASPSSSYNEQFF.

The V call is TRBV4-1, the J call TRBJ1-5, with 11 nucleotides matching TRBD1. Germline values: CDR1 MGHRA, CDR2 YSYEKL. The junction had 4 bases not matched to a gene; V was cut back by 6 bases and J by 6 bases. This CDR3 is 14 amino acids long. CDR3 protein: CASSPGQGAQPQHF. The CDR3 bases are TGCGCCAGCAGTCCCGGACAGGGGGCTCAGCCCCAGCATTTT.

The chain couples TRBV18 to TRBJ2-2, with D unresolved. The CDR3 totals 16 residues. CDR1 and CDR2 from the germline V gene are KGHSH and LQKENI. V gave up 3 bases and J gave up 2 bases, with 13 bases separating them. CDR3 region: CASSPPPSGNTGELFF. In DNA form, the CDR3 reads TGTGCCAGCTCACCCCCACCGTCGGGTAACACCGGGGAGCTGTTTTTT.

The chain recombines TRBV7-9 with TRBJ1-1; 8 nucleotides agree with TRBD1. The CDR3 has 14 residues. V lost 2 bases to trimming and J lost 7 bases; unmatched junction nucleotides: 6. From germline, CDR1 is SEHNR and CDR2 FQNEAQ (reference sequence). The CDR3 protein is CASSLMFGTGEAFF. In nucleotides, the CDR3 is TGTGCCAGCAGCTTAATGTTTGGGACAGGTGAAGCTTTCTTT.

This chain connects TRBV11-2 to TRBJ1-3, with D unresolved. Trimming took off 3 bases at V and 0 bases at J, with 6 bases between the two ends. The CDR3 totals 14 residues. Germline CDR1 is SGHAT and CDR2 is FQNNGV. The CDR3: CASSLSHSGNTIYF. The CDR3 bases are TGTGCCAGCAGCTTGAGTCACTCTGGAAACACCATATATTTT.

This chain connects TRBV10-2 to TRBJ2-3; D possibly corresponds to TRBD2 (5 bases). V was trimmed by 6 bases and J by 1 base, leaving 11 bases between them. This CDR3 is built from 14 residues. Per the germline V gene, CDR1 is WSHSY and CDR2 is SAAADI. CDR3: CASSHGIRTDTQYF. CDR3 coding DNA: TGCGCCAGCAGCCACGGGATTCGCACAGATACGCAGTATTTT.

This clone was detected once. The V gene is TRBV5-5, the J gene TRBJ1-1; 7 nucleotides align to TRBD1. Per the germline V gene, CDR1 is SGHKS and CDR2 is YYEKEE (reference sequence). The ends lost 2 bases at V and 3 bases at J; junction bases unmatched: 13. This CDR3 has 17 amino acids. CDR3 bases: TGTGCCAGCAGCTTCGGTCCTACAGGGGATGCGTACACTGAAGCTTTCTTT. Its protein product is CASSFGPTGDAYTEAFF.

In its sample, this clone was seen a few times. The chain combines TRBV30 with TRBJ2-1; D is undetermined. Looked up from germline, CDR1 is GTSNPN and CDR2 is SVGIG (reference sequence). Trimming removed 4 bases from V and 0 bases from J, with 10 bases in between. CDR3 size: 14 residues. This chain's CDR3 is CAWNGRSSYNEQFF. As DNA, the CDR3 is TGTGCCTGGAATGGGCGAAGCTCCTACAATGAGCAGTTCTTC.

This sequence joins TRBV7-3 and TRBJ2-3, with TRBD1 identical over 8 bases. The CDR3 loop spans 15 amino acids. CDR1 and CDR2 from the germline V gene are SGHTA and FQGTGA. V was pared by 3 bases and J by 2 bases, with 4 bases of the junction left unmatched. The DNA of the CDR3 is TGTGCCAGCAGCTTTATCCAGGGGGCCACAGATACGCAGTATTTT. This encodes CASSFIQGATDTQYF.